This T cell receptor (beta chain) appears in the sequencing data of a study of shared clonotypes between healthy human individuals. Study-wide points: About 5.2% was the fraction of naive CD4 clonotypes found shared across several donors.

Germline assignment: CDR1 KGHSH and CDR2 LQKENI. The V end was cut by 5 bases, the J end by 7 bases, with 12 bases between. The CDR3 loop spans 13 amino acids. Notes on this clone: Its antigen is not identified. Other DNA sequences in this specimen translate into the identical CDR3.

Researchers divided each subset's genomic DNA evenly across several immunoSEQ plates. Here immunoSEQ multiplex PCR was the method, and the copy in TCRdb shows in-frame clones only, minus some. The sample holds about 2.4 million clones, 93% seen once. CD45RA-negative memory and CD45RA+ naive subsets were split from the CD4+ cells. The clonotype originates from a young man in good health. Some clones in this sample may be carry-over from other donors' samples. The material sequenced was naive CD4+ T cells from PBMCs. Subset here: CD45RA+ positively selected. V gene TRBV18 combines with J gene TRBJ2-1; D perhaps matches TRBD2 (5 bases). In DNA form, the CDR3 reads TGTGCCAGCTCATCCGGACTGGTAAATGAGCAGTTCTTC. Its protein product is CASSSGLVNEQFF.